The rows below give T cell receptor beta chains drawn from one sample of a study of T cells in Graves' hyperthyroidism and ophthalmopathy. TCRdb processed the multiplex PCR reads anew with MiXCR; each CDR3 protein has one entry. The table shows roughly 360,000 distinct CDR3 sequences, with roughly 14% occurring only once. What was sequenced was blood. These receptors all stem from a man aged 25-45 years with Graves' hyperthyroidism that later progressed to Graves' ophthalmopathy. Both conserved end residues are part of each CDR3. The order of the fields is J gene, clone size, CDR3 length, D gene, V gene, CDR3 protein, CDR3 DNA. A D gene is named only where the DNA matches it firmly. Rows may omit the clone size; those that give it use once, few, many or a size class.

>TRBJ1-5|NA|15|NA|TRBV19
CASTLASYSNQPQHF
TGTGCCAGTACCCTTGCCAGCTATAGCAATCAGCCCCAGCATTTT
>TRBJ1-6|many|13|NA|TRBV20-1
CSPLGANNSPLHF
TGCAGTCCTCTAGGGGCTAATAATTCACCCCTCCACTTT
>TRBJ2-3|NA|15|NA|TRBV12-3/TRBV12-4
CASNYRNFRTDTQYF
TGTGCCAGCAATTACCGGAACTTTCGCACAGATACGCAGTATTTC
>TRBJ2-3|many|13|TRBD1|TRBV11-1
CASSGDRADTQYF
TGTGCCAGCAGCGGGGACAGGGCAGATACGCAGTATTTT
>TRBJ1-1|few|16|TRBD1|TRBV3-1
CASSPPGTGKNTEAFF
TGTGCCAGCAGCCCGCCCGGGACAGGGAAGAACACTGAAGCTTTCTTT
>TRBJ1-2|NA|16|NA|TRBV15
CATRGVRQALNYGYTF
TGTGCCACCAGAGGGGTTCGACAGGCGCTTAACTATGGCTACACCTTC
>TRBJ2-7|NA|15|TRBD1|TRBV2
CASRGTGGFSYEQYF
TGTGCCAGCAGGGGGACAGGGGGCTTCTCCTACGAGCAGTACTTC
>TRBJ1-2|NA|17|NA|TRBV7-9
CASSLDLTRGHNYGYTF
TGTGCCAGCAGCTTAGATCTGACCAGGGGCCATAACTATGGCTACACCTTC
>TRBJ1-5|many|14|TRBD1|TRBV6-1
CASRPTGVDQPQHF
TGTGCCAGCAGACCCACAGGGGTGGATCAGCCCCAGCATTTT
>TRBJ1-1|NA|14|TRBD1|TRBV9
CASSPGQRGTEAFF
TGTGCCAGCAGCCCGGGACAGAGAGGAACTGAAGCTTTCTTT
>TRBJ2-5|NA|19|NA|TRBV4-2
CASSQTTGLSGLYQETQYF
TGTGCCAGCAGCCAAACTACAGGGCTTAGCGGACTATACCAAGAGACCCAGTACTTC
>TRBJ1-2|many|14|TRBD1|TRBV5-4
CASSNDRGEYGYTF
TGTGCCAGCAGCAATGACAGGGGGGAATATGGCTACACCTTC
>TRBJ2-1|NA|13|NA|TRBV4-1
CASSQVLVNEQFF
TGCGCCAGCAGCCAAGTTTTGGTCAATGAGCAGTTCTTC
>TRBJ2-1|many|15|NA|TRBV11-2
CASSSPIYSYNEQFF
TGTGCCAGCAGCTCTCCCATTTATTCCTACAATGAGCAGTTCTTC
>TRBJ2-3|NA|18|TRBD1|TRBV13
CASSTQDRERLRTDTQYF
TGTGCCAGCAGCACACAGGACAGGGAGAGGCTAAGGACAGATACGCAGTATTTT
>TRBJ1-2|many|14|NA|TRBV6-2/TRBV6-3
CASSYGGSAYGYTF
TGTGCCAGCAGTTACGGAGGGTCGGCCTATGGCTACACCTTC
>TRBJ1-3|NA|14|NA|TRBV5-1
CASSLANGTKTIYF
TGCGCCAGCAGCTTGGCCAACGGGACGAAAACCATATATTTT
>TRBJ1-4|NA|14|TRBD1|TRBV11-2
CASSSGQVLEKLFF
TGTGCCAGCAGCTCCGGACAGGTGCTTGAAAAACTGTTTTTT
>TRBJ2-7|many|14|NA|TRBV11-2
CASSQESTSYEQYF
TGTGCCAGCAGCCAAGAATCGACAAGCTACGAGCAGTACTTC
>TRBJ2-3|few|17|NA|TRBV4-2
CASSQEYYHSPTDTQYF
TGTGCCAGCAGCCAAGAATACTACCACTCCCCCACAGATACGCAGTATTTT
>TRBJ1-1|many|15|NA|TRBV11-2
CASSLLPGVNTEAFF
TGTGCCAGCAGCCTCCTTCCAGGGGTGAACACTGAAGCTTTCTTT
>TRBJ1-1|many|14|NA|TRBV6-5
CASSYSNLNTEAFF
TGTGCCAGCAGTTACTCGAATCTGAACACTGAAGCTTTCTTT
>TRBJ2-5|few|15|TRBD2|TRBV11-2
CASTTPAGGRKTQYF
TGTGCCAGCACCACCCCGGCGGGGGGTCGGAAGACCCAGTACTTC
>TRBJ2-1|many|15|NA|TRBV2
CASSERLGLYNEQFF
TGTGCCAGCAGTGAACGACTAGGCCTATACAATGAGCAGTTCTTC
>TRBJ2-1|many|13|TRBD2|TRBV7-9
CASSIGTSYEQFF
TGTGCCAGCAGCATCGGGACTAGCTATGAGCAGTTCTTC
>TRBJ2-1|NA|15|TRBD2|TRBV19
CASSMTSGGLDEQFF
TGTGCCAGTAGTATGACTAGCGGGGGGTTGGATGAGCAGTTCTTC
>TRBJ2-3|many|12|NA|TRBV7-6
CASSWEGDTQYF
TGTGCCAGCAGCTGGGAAGGCGATACGCAGTATTTT
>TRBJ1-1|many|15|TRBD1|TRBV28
CASSLGDRGGTEAFF
TGTGCCAGCAGTTTAGGGGACAGGGGGGGGACTGAAGCTTTCTTT
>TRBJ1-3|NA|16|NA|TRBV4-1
CASSQGQLRSGNTIYF
TGCGCCAGCAGCCAAGGACAGCTTCGTTCTGGAAACACCATATATTTT
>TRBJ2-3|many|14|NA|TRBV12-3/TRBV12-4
CASSLWGAGDTQYF
TGTGCCAGCAGTTTATGGGGGGCCGGAGATACGCAGTATTTT
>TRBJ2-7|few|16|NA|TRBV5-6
CASSQAQTDEIYEQYF
TGTGCCAGCAGCCAAGCTCAGACCGACGAAATCTACGAGCAGTACTTC
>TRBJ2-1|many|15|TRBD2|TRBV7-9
CASSLVQLAANEQFF
TGTGCCAGCAGCTTAGTGCAACTAGCGGCCAATGAGCAGTTCTTC
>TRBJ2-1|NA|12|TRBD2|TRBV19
CASGLLADEQFF
TGTGCCAGTGGGTTACTAGCGGATGAGCAGTTCTTC
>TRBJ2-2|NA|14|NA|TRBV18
CASSPPPFTGELFF
TGTGCCAGCTCACCACCTCCTTTCACCGGGGAGCTGTTTTTT
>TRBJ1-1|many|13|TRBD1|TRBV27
CASSLDREAEAFF
TGTGCCAGCAGTTTAGACAGGGAGGCTGAAGCTTTCTTT
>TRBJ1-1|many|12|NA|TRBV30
CAWRQGNTEAFF
TGTGCCTGGAGACAGGGGAACACTGAAGCTTTCTTT
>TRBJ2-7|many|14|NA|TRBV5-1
CASSWRGGPYEQYF
TGCGCCAGCAGCTGGAGAGGCGGACCCTACGAGCAGTACTTC
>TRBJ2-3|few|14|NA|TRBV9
CASTASGSTDTQYF
TGTGCCAGCACCGCGAGCGGGTCCACAGATACGCAGTATTTT
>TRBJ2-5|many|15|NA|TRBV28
CASSFRTGGGETQYF
TGTGCCAGCAGTTTCCGAACAGGGGGGGGAGAGACCCAGTACTTC
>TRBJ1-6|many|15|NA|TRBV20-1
CSARRQSSYNSPLHF
TGCAGTGCTAGAAGACAGAGCTCCTATAATTCACCCCTCCACTTT
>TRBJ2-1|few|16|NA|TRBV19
CASSIDGRASYNEQFF
TGTGCCAGTAGTATAGATGGCAGGGCAAGCTACAATGAGCAGTTCTTC
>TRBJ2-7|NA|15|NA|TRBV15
CATSRAPLEGYEQYF
TGTGCCACCAGCAGAGCCCCCCTAGAGGGCTACGAGCAGTACTTC
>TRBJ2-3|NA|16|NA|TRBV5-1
CASSFGSSVSTDTQYF
TGCGCCAGCAGCTTTGGTTCTAGCGTAAGCACAGATACGCAGTATTTT
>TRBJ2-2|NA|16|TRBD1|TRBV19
CASRTGTSLDTGELFF
TGTGCCAGTAGGACAGGGACCAGCTTGGACACCGGGGAGCTGTTTTTT
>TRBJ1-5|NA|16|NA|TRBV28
CASSTPQGFGNQPQHF
TGTGCCAGCAGTACGCCCCAGGGGTTCGGCAATCAGCCCCAGCATTTT
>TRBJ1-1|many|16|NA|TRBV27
CASNRTPGTPNTEAFF
TGTGCCAGCAATCGAACGCCCGGGACACCGAACACTGAAGCTTTCTTT
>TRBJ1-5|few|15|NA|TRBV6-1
CASSGGGYSNQPQHF
TGTGCCAGCAGTGGGGGGGGGTATAGCAATCAGCCCCAGCATTTT
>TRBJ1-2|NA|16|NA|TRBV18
CASSPGGGRFSYGYTF
TGTGCCAGCTCACCCGGTGGGGGGCGTTTTAGCTATGGCTACACCTTC
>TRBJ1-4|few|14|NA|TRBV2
CASTGGRSNEKLFF
TGTGCCAGCACCGGGGGCCGCTCGAATGAAAAACTGTTTTTT
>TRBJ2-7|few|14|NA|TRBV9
CASSPPGRINEQYF
TGTGCCAGCAGCCCCCCGGGCCGCATCAACGAGCAGTACTTC
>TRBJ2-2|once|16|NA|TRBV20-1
CSARDSRERNTGELFF
TGCAGTGCTAGAGATTCCAGGGAAAGGAACACCGGGGAGCTGTTTTTT
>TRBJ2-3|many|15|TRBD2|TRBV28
CASSSSGGPTDTQYF
TGTGCCAGCAGTTCCAGCGGGGGGCCCACAGATACGCAGTATTTT
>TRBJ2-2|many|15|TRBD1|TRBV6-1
CASSYGTGGTGELFF
TGTGCCAGCAGTTACGGGACAGGGGGCACGGGGGAGCTGTTTTTT